The rows below give T cell receptor beta chains drawn from one sample of a study of cytomegalovirus exposure and HLA in healthy donors. Using immunoSEQ multiplex PCR, the repertoire was profiled, and TCRdb retains in-frame clones only, with some absent. The sample records under 110,000 clones, 71% being singletons. Sequenced material: PBMCs. The receptors were gathered from a female donor in good health and CMV-seronegative. CDR3s include the opening cysteine and the closing phenylalanine or tryptophan. Fields, in order: V gene, CDR3 protein.

v_gene: TRBV7-2
CDR3aa: CASSSPRNWTQYF

v_gene: TRBV28
CDR3aa: CASNRQGVGYQPQHF

v_gene: TRBV19
CDR3aa: CASSILPTGIGNQPQHF

v_gene: TRBV5-1
CDR3aa: CASSFSGRRVETQYF

v_gene: TRBV4-3
CDR3aa: CASSQQFIPWDPRREETQYF

v_gene: TRBV6-1
CDR3aa: CASNNPGTAKYGYTF

v_gene: TRBV6-5
CDR3aa: CASSYGAGPSYNEQFF

v_gene: TRBV6-1
CDR3aa: CASSEAGQGFEKLFF

v_gene: TRBV6-5
CDR3aa: CASSYSSGTQYF

v_gene: TRBV7-9
CDR3aa: CASSSNSVLSYEQYF

v_gene: TRBV28
CDR3aa: CASLFGRGSTEAFF

v_gene: TRBV6-6
CDR3aa: CASSPPGARNQPQHF

v_gene: TRBV7-6
CDR3aa: CASSLRPREDETQYF

v_gene: TRBV7-2
CDR3aa: CASSLDPGVNYEQYF

v_gene: TRBV11-2
CDR3aa: CASSLSSAGPQETQYF

v_gene: TRBV19
CDR3aa: CASSIGRGYSYEQYF